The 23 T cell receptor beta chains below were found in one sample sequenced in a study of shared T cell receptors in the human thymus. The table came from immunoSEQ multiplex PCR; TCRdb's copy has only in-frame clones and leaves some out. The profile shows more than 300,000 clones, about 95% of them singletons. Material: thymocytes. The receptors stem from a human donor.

CDR3 residues: CASSLARTSGRPGDTDTQYF. The DNA of the CDR3 is TGTGCCAGCAGCTTAGCGCGGACTAGCGGGAGACCAGGGGACACAGATACGCAGTATTTT. J is TRBJ2-3 and V is TRBV7-2, with 13 bases lining up with TRBD2. Germline loops: CDR1 SGHTA, CDR2 FQGNSA. This CDR3 is built from 20 residues. V dropped 0 bases and J dropped 2; count of bases not matched to a gene: 11.

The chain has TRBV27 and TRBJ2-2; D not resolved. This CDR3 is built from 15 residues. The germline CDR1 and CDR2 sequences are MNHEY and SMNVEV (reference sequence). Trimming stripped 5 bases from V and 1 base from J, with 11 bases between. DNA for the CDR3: TGTGCCAGCAGTCTGGCCGCAGGGAACACCGGGGAGCTGTTTTTT. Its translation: CASSLAAGNTGELFF.

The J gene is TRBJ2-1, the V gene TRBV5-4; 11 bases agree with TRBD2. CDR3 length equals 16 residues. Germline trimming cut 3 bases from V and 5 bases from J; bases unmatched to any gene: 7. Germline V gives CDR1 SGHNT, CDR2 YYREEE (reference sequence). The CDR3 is CASSWTVAGGNNEQFF. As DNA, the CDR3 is TGTGCCAGCAGCTGGACCGTAGCGGGAGGGAACAATGAGCAGTTCTTC. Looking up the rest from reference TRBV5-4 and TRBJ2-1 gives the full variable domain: ETGVTQSPTHLIKTRGQQVTLRCSSQSGHNTVSWYQQALGQGPQFIFQYYREEENGRGNFPPRFSGLQFPNYSSELNVNALELDDSALYLCASSWTVAGGNNEQFFGPGTRLTVL.

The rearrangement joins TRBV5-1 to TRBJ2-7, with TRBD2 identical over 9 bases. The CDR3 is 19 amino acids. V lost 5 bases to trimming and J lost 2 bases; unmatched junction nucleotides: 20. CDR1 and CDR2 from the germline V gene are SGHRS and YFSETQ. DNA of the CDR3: TGCGCCAGCAGGGAAACCGGGACTAGCTACCCTATTAGGGCCTACGAGCAGTACTTC. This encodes CASRETGTSYPIRAYEQYF.

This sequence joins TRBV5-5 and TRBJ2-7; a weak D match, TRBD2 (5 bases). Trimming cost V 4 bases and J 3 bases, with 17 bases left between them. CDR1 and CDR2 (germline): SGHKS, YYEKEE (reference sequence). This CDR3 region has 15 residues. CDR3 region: CASSDPRGSGYEQYF. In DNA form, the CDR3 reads TGTGCCAGCAGCGACCCGCGCGGGTCAGGCTACGAGCAGTACTTC. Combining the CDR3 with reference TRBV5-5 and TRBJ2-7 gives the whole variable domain DAGVTQSPTHLIKTRGQQVTLRCSPISGHKSVSWYQQVLGQGPQFIFQYYEKEERGRGNFPDRFSARQFPNYSSELNVNALLLGDSALYLCASSDPRGSGYEQYFGPGTRLTVT.

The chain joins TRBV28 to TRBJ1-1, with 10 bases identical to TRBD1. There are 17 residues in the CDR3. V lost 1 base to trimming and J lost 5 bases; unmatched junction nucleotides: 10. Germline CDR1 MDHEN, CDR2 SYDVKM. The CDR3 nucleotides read TGTGCCAGCAGTTTATTCAGTTGGGACAGGGGAGGGACTGAAGCTTTCTTT. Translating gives CASSLFSWDRGGTEAFF.

The DNA for the CDR3 is TGTGCCAGCAGCCCTCCCCGCGGGAGCCCAGATACGCAGTATTTT. It specifies CASSPPRGSPDTQYF. The rearrangement joins TRBV27 to TRBJ2-3; 7 bases are shared with TRBD2. The CDR3 length is 15 residues. The germline V gene has CDR1 MNHEY and CDR2 SMNVEV (reference sequence). Unmatched junction bases numbered 10, after V lost 6 bases and J lost 4 bases.

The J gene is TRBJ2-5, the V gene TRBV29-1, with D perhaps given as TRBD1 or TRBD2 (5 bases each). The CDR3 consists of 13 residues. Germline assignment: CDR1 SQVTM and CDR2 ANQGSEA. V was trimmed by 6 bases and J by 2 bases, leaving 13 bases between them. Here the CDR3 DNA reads TGCAGCGTCGCCGGGACCAAGCAAGAGACCCAGTACTTC. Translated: CSVAGTKQETQYF. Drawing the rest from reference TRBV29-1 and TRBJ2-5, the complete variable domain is SAVISQKPSRDICQRGTSLTIQCQVDSQVTMMFWYRQQPGQSLTLIATANQGSEATYESGFVIDKFPISRPNLTFSTLTVSNMSPEDSSIYLCSVAGTKQETQYFGPGTRLLVL.

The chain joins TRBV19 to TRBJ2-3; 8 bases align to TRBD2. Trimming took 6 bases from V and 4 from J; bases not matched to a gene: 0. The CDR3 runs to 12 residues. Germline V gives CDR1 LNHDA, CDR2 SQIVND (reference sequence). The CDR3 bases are TGTGCCAGTAGGCGGGGGGCAGATACGCAGTATTTT. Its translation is CASRRGADTQYF.

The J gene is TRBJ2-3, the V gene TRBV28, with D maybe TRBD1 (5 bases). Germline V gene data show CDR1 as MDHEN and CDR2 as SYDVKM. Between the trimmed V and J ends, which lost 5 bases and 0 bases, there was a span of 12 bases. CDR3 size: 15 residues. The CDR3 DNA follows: TGTGCCAGCAGTCCACAGGACCCTAGCACAGATACGCAGTATTTT. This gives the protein CASSPQDPSTDTQYF.

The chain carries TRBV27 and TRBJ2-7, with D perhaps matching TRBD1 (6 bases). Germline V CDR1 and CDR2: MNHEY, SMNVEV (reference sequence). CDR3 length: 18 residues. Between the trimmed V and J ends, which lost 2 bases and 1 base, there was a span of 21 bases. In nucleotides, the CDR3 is TGTGCCAGCAGTTTAAGGTGGACCGCGACAGGTGGTTCCTACGAGCAGTACTTC. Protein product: CASSLRWTATGGSYEQYF.

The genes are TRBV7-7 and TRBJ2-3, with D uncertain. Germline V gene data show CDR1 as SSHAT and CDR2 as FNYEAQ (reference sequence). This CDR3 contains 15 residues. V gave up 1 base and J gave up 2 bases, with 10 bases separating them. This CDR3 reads CASSLEGMPTDTQYF. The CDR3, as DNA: TGTGCCAGCAGCTTAGAGGGAATGCCCACAGATACGCAGTATTTT.

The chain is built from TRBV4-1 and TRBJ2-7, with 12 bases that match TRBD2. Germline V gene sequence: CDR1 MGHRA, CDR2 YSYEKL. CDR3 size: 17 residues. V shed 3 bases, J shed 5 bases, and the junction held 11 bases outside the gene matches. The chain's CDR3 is CASSQSIGLAGPHEQYF. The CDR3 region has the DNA TGCGCCAGCAGCCAGTCCATCGGACTAGCGGGACCCCACGAGCAGTACTTC.

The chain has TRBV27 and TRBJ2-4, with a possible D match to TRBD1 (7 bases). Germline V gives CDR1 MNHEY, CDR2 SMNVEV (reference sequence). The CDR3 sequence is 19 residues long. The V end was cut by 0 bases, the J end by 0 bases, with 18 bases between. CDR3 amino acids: CASSLSRTGLGGAKNIQYF. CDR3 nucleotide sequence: TGTGCCAGCAGTTTATCCAGGACAGGCCTCGGGGGAGCCAAAAACATTCAGTACTTC.

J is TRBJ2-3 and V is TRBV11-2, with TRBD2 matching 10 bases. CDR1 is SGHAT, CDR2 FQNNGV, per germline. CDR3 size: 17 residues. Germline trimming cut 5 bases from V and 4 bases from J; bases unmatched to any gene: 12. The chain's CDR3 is CASSPRGGAGGSDTQYF. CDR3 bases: TGTGCCAGCAGCCCAAGAGGAGGAGCGGGAGGGTCAGATACGCAGTATTTT.

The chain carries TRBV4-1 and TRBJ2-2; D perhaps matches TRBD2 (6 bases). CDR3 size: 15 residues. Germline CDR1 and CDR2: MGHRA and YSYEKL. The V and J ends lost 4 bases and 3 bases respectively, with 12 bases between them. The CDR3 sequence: CASSLGTPYTGELFF. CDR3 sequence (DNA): TGCGCCAGCAGCCTCGGGACTCCGTACACCGGGGAGCTGTTTTTT.

CDR3 bases: TGTGCCAGCAGTGATTATACAGGCTCCACTGAAGCTTTCTTT. Protein: CASSDYTGSTEAFF. The chain has TRBV25-1 and TRBJ1-1; D might be TRBD1 (5 bases). CDR1 is MGHDK, CDR2 SYGVNS, per germline. This CDR3 spans 14 amino acids. Trimming removed 3 bases from V and 4 bases from J, with 12 bases in between.

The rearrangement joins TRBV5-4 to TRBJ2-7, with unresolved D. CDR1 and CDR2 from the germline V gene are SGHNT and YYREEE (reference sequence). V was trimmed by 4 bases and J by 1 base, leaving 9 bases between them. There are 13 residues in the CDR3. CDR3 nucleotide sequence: TGTGCCAGCAGCATCGGATTATCCTACGAGCAGTACTTC. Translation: CASSIGLSYEQYF.

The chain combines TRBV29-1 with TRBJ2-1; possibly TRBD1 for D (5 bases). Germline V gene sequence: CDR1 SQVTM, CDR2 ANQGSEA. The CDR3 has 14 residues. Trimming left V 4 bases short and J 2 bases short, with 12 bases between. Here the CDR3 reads CSVGEGATYNEQFF. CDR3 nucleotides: TGCAGCGTTGGCGAAGGGGCAACCTACAATGAGCAGTTCTTC.

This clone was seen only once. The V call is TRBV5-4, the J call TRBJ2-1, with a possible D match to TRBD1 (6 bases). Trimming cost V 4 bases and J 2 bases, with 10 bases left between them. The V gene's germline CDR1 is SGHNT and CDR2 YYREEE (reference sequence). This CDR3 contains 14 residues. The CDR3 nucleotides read TGTGCCAGCAGCCCCGACAGGACCTACAATGAGCAGTTCTTC. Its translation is CASSPDRTYNEQFF.

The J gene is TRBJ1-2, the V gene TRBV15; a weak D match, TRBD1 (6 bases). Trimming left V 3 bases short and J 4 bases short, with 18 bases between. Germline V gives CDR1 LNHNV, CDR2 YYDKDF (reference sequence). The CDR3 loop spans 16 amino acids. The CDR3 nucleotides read TGTGCCACCAGCAGTGATCAATCTTGGGACACCTATGGCTACACCTTC. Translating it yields CATSSDQSWDTYGYTF.

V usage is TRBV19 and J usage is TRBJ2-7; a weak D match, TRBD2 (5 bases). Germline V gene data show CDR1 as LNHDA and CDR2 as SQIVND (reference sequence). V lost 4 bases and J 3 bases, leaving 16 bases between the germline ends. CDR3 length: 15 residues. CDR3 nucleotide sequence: TGTGCCAGTAGTAAATTTACTAGTGGGGACTACGAGCAGTACTTC. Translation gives CASSKFTSGDYEQYF.

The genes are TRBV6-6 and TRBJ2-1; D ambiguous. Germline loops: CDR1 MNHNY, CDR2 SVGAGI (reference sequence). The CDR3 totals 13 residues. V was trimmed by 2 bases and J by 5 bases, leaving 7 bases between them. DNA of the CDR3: TGTGCCAGCAGTTACGTTAGCAACAATGAGCAGTTCTTC. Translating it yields CASSYVSNNEQFF.